This is a list of T cell receptor beta chains from one sample in a study of OX40 agonist ivuxolimab in advanced cancers. Using immunoSEQ multiplex PCR, the repertoire was profiled, and TCRdb retains in-frame clones only, with some absent. The sample comprises tens of thousands of clones, around 89% of which are singletons, and about a tenth rests with the top ten. This specimen was CD4+ or CD8+ T cells sorted from blood, taken in a trial of the OX40 agonist ivuxolimab. The source of these receptors is an adult with an advanced solid tumor such as melanoma, head and neck, liver or kidney cancer. CDR3s include the opening cysteine and the closing phenylalanine or tryptophan. The D gene is left open where the match is weak. Not every row has a clone size; where given, it reads once, few, many or a size class.

>once|-|TRBV5-1|TRBJ1-5
CASSWGDGVRNQPQHF
TGCGCCAGCAGCTGGGGCGACGGGGTGAGGAATCAGCCCCAGCATTTT
>-|-|TRBV10-3|TRBJ2-6
CATQPQVFGANVLTF
TGTGCCACCCAGCCACAGGTCTTTGGGGCCAACGTCCTGACTTTC
>-|TRBD1|TRBV5-1|TRBJ2-1
CASSLGDRSYNEQFF
TGCGCCAGCAGCTTGGGGGACAGGTCCTACAATGAGCAGTTCTTC
>-|TRBD2|TRBV4-2|TRBJ2-2
CASSQEVLAGAPGGELFF
TGTGCCAGCAGCCAAGAGGTCCTAGCGGGAGCCCCCGGGGGGGAGCTGTTTTTT
>once|TRBD2|TRBV25-1|TRBJ2-3
CASSEERLATDTQYF
TGTGCCAGCAGTGAAGAGAGACTAGCGACAGATACGCAGTATTTT
>-|-|TRBV5-1|TRBJ2-5
CASSLGGGPETQYF
TGCGCCAGCAGCTTGGGAGGGGGGCCTGAGACCCAGTACTTC
>-|-|TRBV7-9|TRBJ2-3
CASSLSSSTDTQYF
TGTGCCAGCAGCTTATCCTCCTCCACAGATACGCAGTATTTT
>-|TRBD2|TRBV4-2|TRBJ2-1
CASSPGLAGGNEQFF
TGTGCCAGCAGCCCGGGACTAGCGGGAGGCAATGAGCAGTTCTTC
>once|-|TRBV7-2|TRBJ1-5
CASSLFGPGQWQPQHF
TGTGCCAGCAGCTTATTCGGTCCTGGACAATGGCAGCCCCAGCATTTT
>-|TRBD2|TRBV2|TRBJ2-7
CASRLTSNEQYF
TGTGCCAGCAGGCTGACTAGCAACGAGCAGTACTTC
>-|-|TRBV30|TRBJ1-4
CAWNPSAGGEKLFF
TGTGCCTGGAATCCCTCGGCTGGGGGGGAAAAACTGTTTTTT
>-|TRBD1|TRBV5-6|TRBJ1-2
CASSLGQGPYGYTF
TGTGCCAGCAGCTTGGGACAGGGGCCCTATGGCTACACCTTC
>-|-|TRBV15|TRBJ2-7
CATSSRWVTGKSREQYF
TGTGCCACCAGTTCCAGATGGGTTACAGGGAAAAGTCGGGAGCAGTACTTC
>-|-|TRBV4-1|TRBJ1-1
CASSQEGAPETEAFF
TGCGCCAGCAGCCAAGAGGGAGCCCCCGAGACTGAAGCTTTCTTT
>-|TRBD1|TRBV2|TRBJ2-7
CASSDRDSSYEQYF
TGTGCCAGCAGTGATAGGGACAGTTCCTACGAGCAGTACTTC
>once|TRBD1|TRBV5-4|TRBJ2-1
CASSPQGAVVNEQFF
TGTGCCAGCAGCCCACAGGGGGCGGTTGTCAATGAGCAGTTCTTC
>-|-|TRBV18|TRBJ1-5
CASSFGGNSNQPQHF
TGTGCCAGCTCATTCGGGGGAAATAGCAATCAGCCCCAGCATTTT
>-|-|TRBV21-1|TRBJ1-5
CASSKNLGHSNQPQHF
TGTGCCAGCAGCAAAAACCTTGGACATAGCAATCAGCCCCAGCATTTT
>-|-|TRBV6-5|TRBJ1-4
CASRQNRAGNEKLFF
TGTGCCAGCAGACAAAACAGGGCGGGCAATGAAAAACTGTTTTTT
>-|-|TRBV30|TRBJ2-3
CAWSAGGARSDTQYF
TGTGCCTGGAGTGCGGGCGGGGCTAGGTCAGATACGCAGTATTTT
>-|-|TRBV19|TRBJ1-2
CASSPDRRVYGYTF
TGTGCCAGTAGTCCGGATCGACGGGTATATGGCTACACCTTC
>-|-|TRBV2|TRBJ2-3
CASGGMLLGDTQYF
TGTGCCAGTGGGGGGATGCTATTAGGGGATACGCAGTATTTT
>-|TRBD2|TRBV10-3|TRBJ2-2
CAISETSGVSNTGELFF
TGTGCCATCAGTGAGACTAGCGGGGTATCGAACACCGGGGAGCTGTTTTTT
>-|-|TRBV19|TRBJ2-7
CASSRDRSSYEQYF
TGTGCCAGTAGTCGGGACCGGAGCTCCTACGAGCAGTACTTC
>-|-|TRBV5-1|TRBJ1-2
CASSLTPTDTLYGYTF
TGCGCCAGCAGCTTGACCCCGACAGACACCCTTTATGGCTACACCTTC
>-|-|TRBV4-2|TRBJ1-2
CASSQELGTTFFYGYTF
TGTGCCAGCAGCCAAGAATTGGGGACCACCTTTTTTTATGGCTACACCTTC
>-|-|TRBV9|TRBJ2-2
CASSVDRERTGELFF
TGTGCCAGCAGCGTAGATCGGGAGAGGACCGGGGAGCTGTTTTTT
>once|-|TRBV5-6|TRBJ1-2
CASSLRGDYGYTF
TGTGCCAGCAGCTTGAGAGGGGACTATGGCTACACCTTC
>-|-|TRBV11-2|TRBJ2-2
CASSLSRDGELFF
TGTGCCAGCAGCTTATCTCGGGACGGGGAGCTGTTTTTT
>-|-|TRBV7-2|TRBJ1-2
CASSRTDIYGYTF
TGTGCCAGCAGCCGGACAGACATCTATGGCTACACCTTC
>-|-|TRBV2|TRBJ2-3
CASGPFDTQYF
TGTGCCAGCGGCCCCTTTGATACGCAGTATTTT
>once|-|TRBV18|TRBJ1-4
CASSRTANEKLFF
TGTGCCAGCTCACGGACGGCGAATGAAAAACTGTTTTTT
>-|-|TRBV7-9|TRBJ1-2
CASSNEGHGYTF
TGTGCCAGCAGCAATGAGGGCCATGGCTACACCTTC
>-|TRBD2|TRBV6-5|TRBJ2-2
CASSSGLAGTGELFF
TGTGCCAGCAGCTCCGGACTAGCGGGGACCGGGGAGCTGTTTTTT
>-|-|TRBV5-4|TRBJ2-3
CASSLSGLPPDTQYF
TGTGCCAGCAGCTTGTCGGGACTCCCCCCTGATACGCAGTATTTT
>-|-|TRBV5-4|TRBJ1-1
CASSPVGNTEAFF
TGTGCCAGCAGCCCTGTGGGGAACACTGAAGCTTTCTTT
>-|TRBD1|TRBV7-3|TRBJ2-1
CASSLRAGGGNEQFF
TGTGCCAGCAGCTTAAGGGCAGGGGGTGGGAATGAGCAGTTCTTC